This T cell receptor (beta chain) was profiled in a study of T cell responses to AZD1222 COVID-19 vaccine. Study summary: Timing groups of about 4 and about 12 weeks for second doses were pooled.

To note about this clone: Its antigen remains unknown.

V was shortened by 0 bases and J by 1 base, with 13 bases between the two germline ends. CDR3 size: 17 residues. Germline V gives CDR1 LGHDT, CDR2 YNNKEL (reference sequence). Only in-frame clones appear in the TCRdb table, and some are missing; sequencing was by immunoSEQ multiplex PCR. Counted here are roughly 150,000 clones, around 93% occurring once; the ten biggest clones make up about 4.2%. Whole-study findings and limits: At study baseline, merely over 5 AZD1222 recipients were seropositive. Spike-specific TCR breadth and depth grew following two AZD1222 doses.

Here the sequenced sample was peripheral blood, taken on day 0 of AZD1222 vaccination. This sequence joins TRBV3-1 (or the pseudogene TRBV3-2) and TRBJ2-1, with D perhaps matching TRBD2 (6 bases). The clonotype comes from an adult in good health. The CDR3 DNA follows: TGTGCCAGCAGCCAAGATCTCGGGGACTTTTCCTACAATGAGCAGTTCTTC. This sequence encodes CASSQDLGDFSYNEQFF.